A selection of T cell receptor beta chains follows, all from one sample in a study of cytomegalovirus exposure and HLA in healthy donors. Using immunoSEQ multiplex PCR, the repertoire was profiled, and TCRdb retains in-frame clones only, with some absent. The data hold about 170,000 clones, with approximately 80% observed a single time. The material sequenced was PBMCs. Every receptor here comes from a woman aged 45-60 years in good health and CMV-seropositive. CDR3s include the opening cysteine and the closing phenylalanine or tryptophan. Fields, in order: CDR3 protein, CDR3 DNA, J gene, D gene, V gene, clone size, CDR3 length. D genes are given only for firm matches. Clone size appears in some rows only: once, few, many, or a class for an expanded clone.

CASKVPTGEGYGYTF | TGTGCCAGTAAAGTACCCACCGGGGAGGGCTATGGCTACACCTTC | TRBJ1-2 | . | TRBV19 | once | 15
CAWSVSGAPYEQYF | TGTGCCTGGAGTGTATCAGGGGCACCCTACGAGCAGTACTTC | TRBJ2-7 | . | TRBV30 | . | 14
CASSPSGSGETQYF | TGTGCCAGCAGCCCCTCAGGTAGCGGAGAGACCCAGTACTTC | TRBJ2-5 | . | TRBV9 | . | 14
CASSPAREETQYF | TGTGCCAGCAGCCCCGCTCGCGAAGAGACCCAGTACTTC | TRBJ2-5 | . | TRBV5-4 | . | 13
CATSTSTGPGETQYF | TGTGCCACCAGCACTTCGACAGGGCCCGGGGAGACCCAGTACTTC | TRBJ2-5 | TRBD1 | TRBV15 | few | 15
CASSLGAGRGYGYTF | TGTGCCAGCAGCTTAGGGGCAGGGCGGGGGTATGGCTACACCTTC | TRBJ1-2 | . | TRBV7-8 | . | 15
CASSYWDRGLPFTLHF | TGTGCCAGCAGTTATTGGGACAGGGGGCTTCCATTCACCCTCCACTTT | TRBJ1-6 | TRBD1 | TRBV6-5 | . | 16
CASSQDTRANTEAFF | TGCGCCAGCAGCCAAGATACCAGGGCGAACACTGAAGCTTTCTTT | TRBJ1-1 | . | TRBV4-3 | . | 15
CASSSSETQYF | TGCGCCAGCAGCTCCTCAGAGACCCAGTACTTC | TRBJ2-5 | . | TRBV5-1 | . | 11
CASSAQTGFLAGGDTQYF | TGTGCCAGCAGCGCCCAGACAGGGTTTCTAGCGGGGGGAGATACGCAGTATTTT | TRBJ2-3 | TRBD2 | TRBV9 | . | 18
CAISADTGEHTEAFF | TGTGCCATCAGCGCCGATACAGGGGAACACACTGAAGCTTTCTTT | TRBJ1-1 | TRBD1 | TRBV10-3 | . | 15
CASRRQGGLYEQYF | TGTGCCAGCAGGAGACAGGGAGGCCTTTACGAGCAGTACTTC | TRBJ2-7 | . | TRBV7-2 | . | 14
CASRVRRGQYF | TGTGCCAGCAGGGTACGTAGGGGGCAGTACTTC | TRBJ2-5 | . | TRBV21-1 | . | 11
CASSQWTGNTGELFF | TGTGCCAGCAGCCAATGGACAGGGAACACCGGGGAGCTGTTTTTT | TRBJ2-2 | TRBD1 | TRBV14 | . | 15
CASSLDLTGNTEAFF | TGTGCCAGCAGTCTTGATCTTACAGGGAACACTGAAGCTTTCTTT | TRBJ1-1 | . | TRBV7-2 | . | 15
CASSRAGSYEQYF | TGTGCCAGCAGTAGAGCGGGTTCCTACGAGCAGTACTTC | TRBJ2-7 | . | TRBV6-5 | . | 13
CSASSVYEQYF | TGCAGTGCTTCTAGTGTCTACGAGCAGTACTTC | TRBJ2-7 | . | TRBV20-1 | . | 11
CASSPAQETQYF | TGTGCCAGCTCACCGGCCCAAGAGACCCAGTACTTC | TRBJ2-5 | . | TRBV18 | . | 12
CASSSGPGDRPQHF | TGTGCCAGTAGTTCTGGACCCGGGGATCGGCCCCAGCATTTT | TRBJ1-5 | . | TRBV19 | . | 14
CASSPTGVGQPQHF | TGTGCCAGCAGCCCGACAGGGGTAGGTCAGCCCCAGCATTTT | TRBJ1-5 | TRBD1 | TRBV7-2 | . | 14
CASSGLAGGFGEKLFF | TGTGCCAGCAGCGGGTTGGCAGGGGGCTTTGGTGAAAAACTGTTTTTT | TRBJ1-4 | TRBD1 | TRBV9 | few | 16
CASSQTGAANEKLFF | TGTGCCAGCTCACAGACAGGGGCGGCTAATGAAAAACTGTTTTTT | TRBJ1-4 | TRBD1 | TRBV18 | . | 15
CASRGQAGSSYNEQFF | TGTGCCAGCAGAGGACAGGCAGGTAGCTCCTACAATGAGCAGTTCTTC | TRBJ2-1 | TRBD1 | TRBV5-4 | once | 16
CATSPLEGKPTDTQYF | TGTGCCACTTCCCCCCTTGAGGGAAAACCCACAGATACGCAGTATTTT | TRBJ2-3 | . | TRBV7-8 | . | 16
CASSLDRNTEAFF | TGCGCTAGCAGTTTAGACAGGAACACTGAAGCTTTCTTT | TRBJ1-1 | . | TRBV7-7 | . | 13
CASSEFQGKTEAFF | TGTGCCAGCAGCGAATTCCAGGGGAAAACTGAAGCTTTCTTT | TRBJ1-1 | . | TRBV9 | . | 14
CASSRDRDNEQFF | TGTGCCAGCAGCCGGGACAGAGACAATGAGCAGTTCTTC | TRBJ2-1 | TRBD1 | TRBV6-5 | . | 13
CASSGRDRAHEQYF | TGTGCCAGCAGTGGAAGGGACAGGGCTCACGAGCAGTACTTC | TRBJ2-7 | TRBD1 | TRBV28 | . | 14
CAISESSRDRHYGYTF | TGTGCCATCAGTGAGTCGAGCAGGGACAGACACTATGGCTACACCTTC | TRBJ1-2 | TRBD1 | TRBV10-3 | . | 16
CASSSGIGTEQFF | TGTGCCAGCAGCTCTGGTATTGGGACAGAGCAGTTCTTC | TRBJ2-1 | . | TRBV11-3 | . | 13
CASSEVPGQGDYGYTF | TGTGCCAGCAGTGAAGTCCCGGGACAGGGAGACTATGGCTACACCTTC | TRBJ1-2 | TRBD1 | TRBV2 | . | 16
CASSTPETQYF | TGTGCCAGCAGTACTCCAGAGACCCAGTACTTC | TRBJ2-5 | . | TRBV6-6 | . | 11
CASSTLTGTEAFF | TGTGCCAGTAGTACCCTGACAGGAACTGAAGCTTTCTTT | TRBJ1-1 | . | TRBV19 | . | 13
CAWSDYRDWRTEAFF | TGTGCCTGGAGCGACTACAGGGATTGGCGGACTGAAGCTTTCTTT | TRBJ1-1 | . | TRBV30 | . | 15
CASSLAGWGREAQYF | TGTGCCAGCAGCTTGGCTGGCTGGGGGCGAGAGGCCCAGTACTTC | TRBJ2-5 | . | TRBV5-6 | . | 15
CASSLAPTGRGYTF | TGTGCCAGCAGCTTAGCGCCGACAGGGCGAGGCTACACCTTC | TRBJ1-2 | TRBD1 | TRBV7-2 | . | 14
CASSLIASFFGQQETQYF | TGTGCCAGCAGCTTAATAGCGAGTTTTTTCGGGCAGCAAGAGACCCAGTACTTC | TRBJ2-5 | . | TRBV7-3 | . | 18
CASNRGPYNEQFF | TGTGCCAGCAACAGGGGGCCTTACAATGAGCAGTTCTTC | TRBJ2-1 | TRBD1 | TRBV6-6 | few | 13
CASSSFTSGGNNEQFF | TGCGCCAGCAGCTCATTTACTAGCGGGGGAAACAATGAGCAGTTCTTC | TRBJ2-1 | TRBD2 | TRBV5-1 | . | 16
CSVDPVAGYTDTQYF | TGCAGCGTTGATCCCGTAGCGGGATACACAGATACGCAGTATTTT | TRBJ2-3 | TRBD2 | TRBV29-1 | . | 15
CASSRQGAVEAFF | TGTGCCAGCAGTCGACAGGGGGCAGTTGAAGCTTTCTTT | TRBJ1-1 | TRBD1 | TRBV6-6 | . | 13
CASSQRLAGSEQYF | TGCGCCAGCAGCCAACGACTAGCGGGATCTGAGCAGTACTTC | TRBJ2-7 | TRBD2 | TRBV5-1 | . | 14
CASSLEGQFNYGYTF | TGCGCCAGCAGCTTGGAAGGACAGTTTAACTATGGCTACACCTTC | TRBJ1-2 | . | TRBV5-1 | . | 15
CASSRSLNQPQHF | TGTGCCAGCAGCCGGAGCTTAAATCAGCCCCAGCATTTT | TRBJ1-5 | . | TRBV14 | . | 13
CASSVGISGGFPARDTQYF | TGTGCCAGCAGCGTAGGAATCAGCGGGGGGTTCCCGGCCCGGGATACGCAGTATTTT | TRBJ2-3 | TRBD2 | TRBV9 | . | 19